The sequence of this TCR beta chain was determined in a study of blood T cell repertoires in COVID-19 (TCRdb year 2020). Study-level background: Samples covering the acute and convalescent phases of COVID-19 were provided by collaborators in the United States, Italy and Spain. Sample metadata almost always included a de-identified subject ID, COVID-19 status, age in years and sex. Where available, HLA class I and class II types were obtained from metadata supplied by the sample provider rather than from assay-based typing. The material from the prospective study consisted of cDNA or gDNA derived from T cells, B-cell-depleted T cells, or PBMCs. The repertoires were made available in a free public database intended to serve as a resource for research on the immune response to SARS-CoV-2. Samples were obtained from the ongoing ImmuneRACE study (first 160 participants) and from 950 to 1,500 subjects provided by 6 global collaborators. The dataset comprised deeply sampled blood TCRbeta repertoires from subjects exposed to, actively infected with, or recovered from COVID-19. The research as a whole found: The amount of clinical and demographic metadata varied by source and participant and was provided uncurated.

Participants in the prospective study were enrolled through a virtual design, were aged roughly 18 to 100 years, and lived in fewer than 30 United States geographic areas. In the prospective study, cohorts were assigned on the basis of participant-reported clinical history obtained from a screening survey and a study questionnaire. Each participant in the prospective study had whole blood, serum and a nasopharyngeal or oropharyngeal swab collected by mobile phlebotomists. Prospective study participants could optionally give additional blood draws and questionnaires over a roughly two-month period. Before DNA extraction, prospective study blood samples were shipped either frozen or at room temperature. TCRbeta CDR3 regions were amplified from genomic DNA using the immunoSEQ Assay, a bias-controlled multiplex PCR. The original methods were these. The number of nucleated cells in each sample was estimated by amplification of reference gene primers within the assay. Sequence reads were collapsed and filtered to measure the absolute abundance of every unique TCRbeta CDR3 rearrangement. Productive Simpson clonality was computed per sample as the square root of Simpson's diversity index over productive rearrangements. TCRdb holds this immuneACCESS table with in-frame rearrangements only. Some clones are missing; in checked studies, unresolved V genes explain under half, and the rest has no known cause. V and J calls and clone size follow that table, whereas D and trimming were derived from the DNA. This sample lists 200,000 to 300,000 clones; 70% to 90% were detected once. The ten most abundant clones make up around 1.2% of the sample.

CDR1 and CDR2, looked up from the germline V gene, are MNHEY and SVGAGI. Including the terminal cysteine and phenylalanine, the CDR3 comprises 15 residues. Only the CDR3 part of the read is kept: 45 bases, read in frame from the first base. Trimmed from V: 4 bases; trimmed from J: 2 bases; junction bases lacking a gene match: 4. About this clone itself: What antigen it recognizes has not been identified. No base quality values were provided; no much bigger clone lies one nucleotide off.

The sequence links TRBV6-5 to TRBJ2-1; 8 nucleotides in the junction match TRBD2. This sequence originates from a woman aged 40 to 50 with acute COVID-19. The sample was PBMCs or T cells enriched from blood (not recorded which). CDR3 reads: CASSLTSGTYNEQFF. The bases read TGTGCCAGCAGTTTAACTAGCGGTACCTACAATGAGCAGTTCTTC.